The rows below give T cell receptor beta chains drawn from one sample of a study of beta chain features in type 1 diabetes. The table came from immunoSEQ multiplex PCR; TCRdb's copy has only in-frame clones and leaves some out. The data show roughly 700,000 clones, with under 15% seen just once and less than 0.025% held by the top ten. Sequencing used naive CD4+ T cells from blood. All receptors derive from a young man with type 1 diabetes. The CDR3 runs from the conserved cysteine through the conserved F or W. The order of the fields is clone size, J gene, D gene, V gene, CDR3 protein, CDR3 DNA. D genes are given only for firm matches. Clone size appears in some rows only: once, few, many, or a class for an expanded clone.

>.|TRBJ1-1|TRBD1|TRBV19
CASIQGMNTEAFF
TGTGCCAGTATACAGGGGATGAACACTGAAGCTTTCTTT
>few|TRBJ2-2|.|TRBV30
CACQGGKVTGELFF
TGTGCCTGTCAGGGGGGAAAGGTCACCGGGGAGCTGTTTTTT
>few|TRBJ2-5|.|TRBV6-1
CASSVFRQETQYF
TGTGCCAGCAGTGTATTCAGGCAAGAGACCCAGTACTTC
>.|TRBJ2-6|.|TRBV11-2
CASSPQGSGANVLTF
TGTGCCAGCAGCCCCCAGGGCTCTGGGGCCAACGTCCTGACTTTC
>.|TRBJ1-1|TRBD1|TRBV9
CASSFRGTANTEAFF
TGTGCCAGCAGCTTCAGGGGGACGGCGAACACTGAAGCTTTCTTT
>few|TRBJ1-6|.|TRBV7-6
CASSLEAGLSPLHF
TGTGCCAGCAGCTTAGAGGCTGGACTTTCACCCCTCCACTTT
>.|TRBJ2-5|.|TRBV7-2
CASSWGERETQYF
TGTGCCAGCAGCTGGGGGGAAAGAGAGACCCAGTACTTC
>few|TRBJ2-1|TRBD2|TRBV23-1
CASVITSGGYNEQFF
TGCGCCAGCGTAATAACTAGCGGGGGTTACAATGAGCAGTTCTTC
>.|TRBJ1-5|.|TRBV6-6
CASRFPTDSNQPQHF
TGTGCCAGCAGATTCCCGACAGATAGCAATCAGCCCCAGCATTTT
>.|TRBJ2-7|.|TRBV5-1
CASRALGQIYEQYF
TGCGCCAGCCGTGCCCTAGGACAGATCTACGAGCAGTACTTC
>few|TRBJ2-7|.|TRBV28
CASSTQGSYEQYF
TGTGCCAGCAGTACCCAGGGTTCCTACGAGCAGTACTTC
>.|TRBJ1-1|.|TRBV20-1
CSARWGTEAFF
TGCAGTGCTAGATGGGGAACTGAAGCTTTCTTT
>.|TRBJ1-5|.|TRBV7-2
CASSSSSQGNQPQHF
TGTGCCAGCAGCTCCTCCTCTCAGGGGAACCAGCCCCAGCATTTT
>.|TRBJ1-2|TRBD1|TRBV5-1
CASSPGQGYGYTF
TGCGCCAGCAGCCCCGGACAGGGCTATGGCTACACCTTC
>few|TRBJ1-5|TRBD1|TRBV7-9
CASSLATGGMEPQHF
TGTGCCAGCAGCTTAGCTACAGGGGGCATGGAGCCCCAGCATTTT
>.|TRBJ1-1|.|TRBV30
CAWSGTAMNTEAFF
TGTGCCTGGAGTGGGACGGCGATGAACACTGAAGCTTTCTTT
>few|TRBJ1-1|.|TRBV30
CAWSTGSPRDTEAFF
TGTGCCTGGAGCACCGGGTCCCCGAGAGACACTGAAGCTTTCTTT
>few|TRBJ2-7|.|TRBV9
CASSVTQEDYEQYF
TGTGCCAGCAGCGTTACCCAGGAGGACTACGAGCAGTACTTC
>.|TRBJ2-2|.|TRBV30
CAWSWGIGELFF
TGTGCCTGGAGTTGGGGGATCGGGGAGCTGTTTTTT
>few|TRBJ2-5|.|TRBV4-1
CASSQGAGGPETQYF
TGCGCCAGCAGCCAGGGGGCGGGCGGCCCGGAGACCCAGTACTTC
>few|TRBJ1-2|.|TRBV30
CAWSVRATANYGYTF
TGTGCCTGGAGTGTAAGGGCGACAGCTAACTATGGCTACACCTTC
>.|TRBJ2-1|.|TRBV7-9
CASNEGDYDEQFF
TGTGCCAGCAATGAGGGGGACTACGATGAGCAGTTCTTC
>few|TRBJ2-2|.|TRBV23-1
CASSLEGDTGELFF
TGCGCCAGCAGTCTAGAGGGTGACACCGGGGAGCTGTTTTTT
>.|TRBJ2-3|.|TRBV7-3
CASSPNPSTDTQYF
TGTGCCAGCAGCCCGAACCCAAGCACAGATACGCAGTATTTT
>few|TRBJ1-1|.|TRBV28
CASSRTWAFF
TGTGCCAGCAGTCGGACTTGGGCTTTCTTT